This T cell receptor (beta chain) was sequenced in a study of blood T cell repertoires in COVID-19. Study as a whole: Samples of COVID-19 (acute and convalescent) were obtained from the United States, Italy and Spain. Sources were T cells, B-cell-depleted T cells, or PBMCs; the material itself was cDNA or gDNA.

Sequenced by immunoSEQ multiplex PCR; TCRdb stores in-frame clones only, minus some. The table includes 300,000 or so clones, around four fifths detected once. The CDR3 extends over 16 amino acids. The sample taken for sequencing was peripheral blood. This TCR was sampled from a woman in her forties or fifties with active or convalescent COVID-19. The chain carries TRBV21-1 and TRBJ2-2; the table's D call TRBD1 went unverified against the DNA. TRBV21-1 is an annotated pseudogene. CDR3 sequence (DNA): TGTGCCAGCAGCAAAGGACACCCGTTAACGACCGGGGAGCTGTTTTTT. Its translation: CASSKGHPLTTGELFF.